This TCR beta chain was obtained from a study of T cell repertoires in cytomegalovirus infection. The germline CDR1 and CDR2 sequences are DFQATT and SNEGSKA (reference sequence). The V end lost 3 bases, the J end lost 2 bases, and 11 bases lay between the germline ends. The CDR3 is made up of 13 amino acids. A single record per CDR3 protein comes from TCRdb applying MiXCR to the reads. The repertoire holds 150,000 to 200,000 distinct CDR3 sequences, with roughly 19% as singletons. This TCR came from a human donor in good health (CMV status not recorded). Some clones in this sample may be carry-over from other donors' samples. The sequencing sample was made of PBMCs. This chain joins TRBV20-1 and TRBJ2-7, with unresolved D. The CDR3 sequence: CSASRAITYEQYF. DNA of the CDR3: TGCAGTGCTAGTAGGGCTATCACCTACGAGCAGTACTTC.